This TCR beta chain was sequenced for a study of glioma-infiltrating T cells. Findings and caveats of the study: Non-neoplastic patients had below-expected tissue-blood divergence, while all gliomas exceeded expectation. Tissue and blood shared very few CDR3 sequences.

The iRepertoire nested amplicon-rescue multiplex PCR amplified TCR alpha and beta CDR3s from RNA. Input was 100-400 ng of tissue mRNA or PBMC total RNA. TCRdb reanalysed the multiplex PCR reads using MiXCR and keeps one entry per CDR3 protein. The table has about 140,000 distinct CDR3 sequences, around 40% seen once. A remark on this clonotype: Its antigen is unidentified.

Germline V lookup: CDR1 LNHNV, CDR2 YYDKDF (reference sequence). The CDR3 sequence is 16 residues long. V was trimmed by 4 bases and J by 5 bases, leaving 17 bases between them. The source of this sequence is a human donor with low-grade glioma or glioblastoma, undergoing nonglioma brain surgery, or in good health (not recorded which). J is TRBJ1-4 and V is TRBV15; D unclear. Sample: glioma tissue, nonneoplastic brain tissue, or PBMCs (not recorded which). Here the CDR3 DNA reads TGTGCCACCAGCACGACCCGGCCGAGGTCCAATGAAAAACTGTTTTTT. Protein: CATSTTRPRSNEKLFF.